This T cell receptor beta chain was identified during a study of human T cells and chemical hapten exposure. Individual cDNA molecules (in the library) carried attached unique molecular identifiers. Each CDR3 protein is one row after TCRdb ran MiXCR on the RACE reads. The table includes about 83,000 distinct CDR3 sequences, approximately 8% detected once. The sample's time point: patch test 1, 2 weeks after DPC sensitization. Treatment of the sample: therapeutic diphenylcyclopropenone sensitization with weekly scalp DPC. The V segment lost 0 bases and the J segment 10 bases; nucleotides outside the gene matches: 7. From germline, CDR1 is KGHSH and CDR2 LQKENI. The CDR3 totals 16 residues. Study outcomes and limitations: DPC sensitization did not alter TCRs above 1 in 1000 frequency.

This clonotype was found many times. The antigen is unknown. The V gene is TRBV18, the J gene TRBJ2-1, with 12 bases lining up with TRBD2. The specimen comprised whole blood, sampled in connection with sensitization to the hapten diphenylcyclopropenone (DPC). The TCR was taken from a woman aged 25 to 45 with alopecia areata. Some clones in this sample may be carry-over from other donors' samples. The CDR3 DNA sequence: TGTGCCAGCTCACCACCCGGGACTAGCGGGCGAGGCGAGCAGTTCTTC. It translates to CASSPPGTSGRGEQFF. The full variable domain, with the rest looked up from reference TRBV18 and TRBJ2-1, is NAGVMQNPRHLVRRRGQEARLRCSPMKGHSHVYWYRQLPEEGLKFMVYLQKENIIDESGMPKERFSAEFPKEGPSILRIQQVVRGDSAAYFCASSPPGTSGRGEQFFGPGTRLTVL.